This T cell receptor (beta chain) was documented in a study of blood T cell repertoires in COVID-19. Study at large: Donors in the United States, Italy and Spain gave samples during acute or convalescent COVID-19. Sources were T cells, B-cell-depleted T cells, or PBMCs; the material itself was cDNA or gDNA.

Sequencing was performed with immunoSEQ multiplex PCR; in TCRdb, only in-frame clones are kept and a portion is missing. The sample shows just under 350,000 clones, around 91% of them seen only once. This CDR3 comprises 21 residues. V lost 4 bases, J lost 7 bases, and 38 bases lay in between. Per the germline V gene, CDR1 is LGHDT and CDR2 is YNNKEL (reference sequence). The clonotype originates from a young woman who had recovered from COVID-19. The gene calls are TRBV3-1 (or the pseudogene TRBV3-2) and TRBJ2-7, with a weak D call TRBD2 (9 bases). Sequences were obtained from peripheral blood. The CDR3 spells CASSLTGASAGGPNPLGEQYV. The CDR3 coding sequence is TGTGCCAGCAGCCTGACAGGGGCATCGGCGGGAGGGCCAAATCCGTTAGGGGAGCAGTACGTC.